This is a list of T cell receptor beta chains from one sample in a study of identical twins. Each CDR3 protein gets one entry after TCRdb re-called the 5' RACE reads with MiXCR. The repertoire holds 650,000 to 800,000 distinct CDR3 sequences, with roughly 8% as singletons. The same sample was also studied in work on yellow fever vaccine responses in identical twins.

Sequencing input: PBMCs. These receptors originate from a woman younger than 35 in good health. The CDR3 runs from the conserved cysteine through the conserved F or W. A D gene is named only where the DNA matches it firmly. Clone size, where shown, is once, few, many, or a class for clones that have expanded.

v_call: TRBV5-1; clone_size: many; j_call: TRBJ2-3; d_call: -; cdr3_nt: TGCGCCAGCAGCGTATTAGTACCAGATACGCAGTATTTT; cdr3_aa: CASSVLVPDTQYF
v_call: TRBV27; clone_size: many; j_call: TRBJ2-7; d_call: TRBD1; cdr3_nt: TGTGCCAGCGGACCATGGGACAGACCCTACGAGCAGTACTTC; cdr3_aa: CASGPWDRPYEQYF
v_call: TRBV3-1; clone_size: many; j_call: TRBJ2-1; d_call: TRBD2; cdr3_nt: TGTGCCAGCAGCCAAGGAACTAGCGGATGGTACAATGAGCAGTTCTTC; cdr3_aa: CASSQGTSGWYNEQFF
v_call: TRBV5-1; clone_size: -; j_call: TRBJ1-2; d_call: -; cdr3_nt: TGCGCCAGCAGCGACCAAGGTTATGGCTACACCTTC; cdr3_aa: CASSDQGYGYTF
v_call: TRBV10-3; clone_size: few; j_call: TRBJ2-5; d_call: TRBD1; cdr3_nt: TGTGCCATCAGTGAGCGGCGAGATACCGGGACAGGGGAAGAGACCCAGTACTTC; cdr3_aa: CAISERRDTGTGEETQYF
v_call: TRBV10-3; clone_size: few; j_call: TRBJ2-5; d_call: TRBD1; cdr3_nt: TGTGCCATCAGTGAGAGGGACAGCCAAGAGACCCAGTACTTC; cdr3_aa: CAISERDSQETQYF
v_call: TRBV7-2; clone_size: -; j_call: TRBJ2-3; d_call: TRBD2; cdr3_nt: TGTGCCAGCAGCTTAGCCCTGGCGGGAGACGTGACAGATACGCAGTATTTT; cdr3_aa: CASSLALAGDVTDTQYF
v_call: TRBV13; clone_size: few; j_call: TRBJ2-2; d_call: -; cdr3_nt: TGTGCCAGCAGGCGCGGACAGCAAGACGGGGAGCTGTTTTTT; cdr3_aa: CASRRGQQDGELFF
v_call: TRBV7-9; clone_size: few; j_call: TRBJ2-5; d_call: -; cdr3_nt: TGTGCCAGCAGCTTAGCTCTGGAGGAGACCCAGTACTTC; cdr3_aa: CASSLALEETQYF
v_call: TRBV7-9; clone_size: -; j_call: TRBJ2-1; d_call: -; cdr3_nt: TGTGCCAGCAGCTCCCCCGGGAGCTCCTACAATGAGCAGTTCTTC; cdr3_aa: CASSSPGSSYNEQFF
v_call: TRBV12-3/TRBV12-4; clone_size: many; j_call: TRBJ1-1; d_call: -; cdr3_nt: TGTGCCAGCAGTCCCCGAGGGGGGAACACTGAAGCTTTCTTT; cdr3_aa: CASSPRGGNTEAFF
v_call: TRBV27; clone_size: -; j_call: TRBJ2-2; d_call: -; cdr3_nt: TGTGCCAGCAGTTTCGTAATCCGGACCGGGGAGCTGTTTTTT; cdr3_aa: CASSFVIRTGELFF
v_call: TRBV30; clone_size: few; j_call: TRBJ2-7; d_call: -; cdr3_nt: TGTGCCTGGTCAGGGCCCTACGAGCAGTACTTC; cdr3_aa: CAWSGPYEQYF
v_call: TRBV12-3/TRBV12-4; clone_size: many; j_call: TRBJ2-7; d_call: -; cdr3_nt: TGTGCCAGCAGTTTAGCGGAGAAGGGCCTCGAGCAGTACTTC; cdr3_aa: CASSLAEKGLEQYF
v_call: TRBV6-4; clone_size: -; j_call: TRBJ2-1; d_call: -; cdr3_nt: TGTGCCAGCAGCAAACAGGGCTACAATGAGCAGTTCTTC; cdr3_aa: CASSKQGYNEQFF
v_call: TRBV9; clone_size: few; j_call: TRBJ2-1; d_call: TRBD2; cdr3_nt: TGTGCCAGCAGCGTCGGACTAGCGGGAAACAATGAGCAGTTCTTC; cdr3_aa: CASSVGLAGNNEQFF
v_call: TRBV12-3/TRBV12-4; clone_size: many; j_call: TRBJ2-3; d_call: TRBD2; cdr3_nt: TGTGCCAGCAGTTTAAGCGTTAGCGGGACTAGCACAGATACGCAGTATTTT; cdr3_aa: CASSLSVSGTSTDTQYF
v_call: TRBV12-3/TRBV12-4; clone_size: few; j_call: TRBJ2-3; d_call: -; cdr3_nt: TGTGCCAGCAGCCCCACTATTAAGCTCGGCACAGATACGCAGTATTTT; cdr3_aa: CASSPTIKLGTDTQYF
v_call: TRBV28; clone_size: -; j_call: TRBJ2-7; d_call: TRBD2; cdr3_nt: TGTGCCAGCCGGGTGGGAGGCATAGCGGGAGGTTACGAGCAGTACTTC; cdr3_aa: CASRVGGIAGGYEQYF
v_call: TRBV4-1; clone_size: -; j_call: TRBJ1-1; d_call: -; cdr3_nt: TGCGCCAGCAGCCATGCAGACAGGTTAGTCACTGAAGCTTTCTTT; cdr3_aa: CASSHADRLVTEAFF